A single sample gave rise to the 22 T cell receptor beta chains below, sequenced in a study of T cells in Graves' hyperthyroidism and ophthalmopathy. Researchers took RNA transcripts and amplified the TCR beta CDR3 regions from them. TCR CDR3 underwent first-round RT-PCR with the HTBI primer set. TCRdb re-derived calls from the multiplex PCR reads in MiXCR, one entry per CDR3 protein. The sample gives 300,000 to 450,000 distinct CDR3 sequences, roughly 14% of which show up once; less than 20% is in the top ten. Sequencing was carried out using blood. The receptors derive from a woman aged 25 to 45 with Graves' ophthalmopathy.

There are many counts of this clonotype. The V and J genes are TRBV12-3 or TRBV12-4 and TRBJ1-5, with a weak D call TRBD1 (6 bases). V lost 7 bases and J lost 4, with 11 bases in between. This CDR3 region has 13 residues. CDR3: CASTWTANQPQHF. DNA for the CDR3: TGTGCCAGCACCTGGACAGCTAATCAGCCCCAGCATTTT.

This clonotype appeared a few times. V and J are TRBV14 and TRBJ2-1, with D unclear. This CDR3 has 13 amino acids. Trimming took off 2 bases at V and 3 bases at J, with 5 bases between the two ends. Germline V gene sequence: CDR1 SGHDN, CDR2 FVKESK. The CDR3 loop reads CASSQPNYNEQFF. CDR3 in DNA: TGTGCCAGCAGCCAACCTAACTACAATGAGCAGTTCTTC.

This clonotype was observed at least ten times. The J gene is TRBJ2-7, the V gene TRBV11-2; 11 bases match TRBD1. Per germline, CDR1 SGHAT and CDR2 FQNNGV. Trimming at V came to 5 bases and at J to 3 bases, leaving 12 bases not matched to a gene. The CDR3 has 17 residues. CDR3 DNA sequence: TGTGCCAGCAGCCTGATCTTCCGGGACAGGGGGTTCTACGAGCAGTACTTC. Translating gives CASSLIFRDRGFYEQYF.

This clonotype was counted at least ten times. The rearrangement uses TRBV12-5 and TRBJ2-7; D is ambiguous. The CDR3 runs to 13 residues. The germline V gene has CDR1 LGHNT and CDR2 FRNRAP. With 0 bases removed from V and 7 bases from J, the gap between germline ends came to 10 bases. CDR3 in amino acids: CASGLVPPGEQYF. The CDR3 nucleotides are TGTGCTAGTGGTTTGGTACCCCCTGGGGAGCAGTACTTC.

The chain combines TRBV28 with TRBJ1-1, with TRBD1 identical over 7 bases. The germline gives CDR1 MDHEN, CDR2 SYDVKM. This CDR3 is built from 17 residues. The V gene end was trimmed by 4 bases and the J gene end by 5 bases; junction bases not matched to a gene: 16. The CDR3: CASSSLDRPPFKTEAFF. CDR3 nucleotide sequence: TGTGCCAGCAGTTCTCTGGACAGGCCGCCGTTTAAAACTGAAGCTTTCTTT.

This clonotype has ten or more counts. V usage is TRBV20-1 and J usage is TRBJ2-5; D is unclear. The CDR3 runs to 12 residues. With 6 bases removed from V and 1 base from J, the gap between germline ends came to 9 bases. Germline CDR1 DFQATT, CDR2 SNEGSKA (reference sequence). CDR3 protein: CSAPSPQETQYF. CDR3 nucleotides: TGCAGTGCCCCATCCCCCCAAGAGACCCAGTACTTC.

This clonotype was observed at least ten times. The rearrangement uses TRBV28 and TRBJ1-1; D gene unclear. The CDR3 extends over 12 amino acids. V lost 2 bases and J 6 bases, leaving 7 bases between the germline ends. Germline V lookup: CDR1 MDHEN, CDR2 SYDVKM. The CDR3 nucleotides read TGTGCCAGCAGTTTAAATCCTGCTGAAGCTTTCTTT. Encoded protein: CASSLNPAEAFF.

On this clonotype itself: A much larger clone differs by one base, so this may be a read error. This chain connects TRBV29-1 to TRBJ2-1; 10 nucleotides match TRBD2. CDR3 length: 14 amino acids. Germline V gene data show CDR1 as SQVTM and CDR2 as ANQGSEA. V shed 3 bases and J 5 bases; nucleotides not matched to a gene: 4. CDR3 sequence (DNA): TGCAGCGTTGACACTAGCGGGGTCCACAATGAGCAGTTCTTC. Encoded protein: CSVDTSGVHNEQFF.

This clonotype was detected ten times or more. The genes are TRBV5-5 and TRBJ2-3, with 7 bases identical to TRBD2. Germline trimming cut 4 bases from V and 2 bases from J; bases unmatched to any gene: 4. The CDR3 has 14 residues. Germline CDR1 SGHKS, CDR2 YYEKEE (reference sequence). CDR3 residues: CASSPREVTDTQYF. The CDR3 coding sequence is TGTGCCAGCAGCCCCCGGGAGGTCACAGATACGCAGTATTTT.

This clonotype was detected ten times or more. The chain carries TRBV15 and TRBJ1-4, with a weak D call TRBD1 (5 bases). Per germline, CDR1 LNHNV and CDR2 YYDKDF (reference sequence). Trimming left V 3 bases short and J 6 bases short, with 23 bases between. This CDR3 spans 18 amino acids. CDR3: CATSRDWRSGPGDEKLFF. CDR3 nucleotides: TGTGCCACCAGCAGGGACTGGAGATCGGGACCTGGGGATGAAAAACTGTTTTTT. Based on the CDR3 plus reference TRBV15 and TRBJ1-4, the full variable domain is DAMVIQNPRYQVTQFGKPVTLSCSQTLNHNVMYWYQQKSSQAPKLLFHYYDKDFNNEADTPDNFQSRRPNTSFCFLDIRSPGLGDTAMYLCATSRDWRSGPGDEKLFFGSGTQLSVL.

The table lists this clonotype with many counts. This rearrangement joins TRBV11-2 to TRBJ2-7, with 8 positions matching TRBD1. This CDR3 has 14 residues. Germline CDR1 and CDR2: SGHAT and FQNNGV. V dropped 5 bases and J dropped 2; count of bases not matched to a gene: 5. The CDR3 DNA reads as TGTGCCAGCAGCCCGACGACAGGGGCCTACGAGCAGTACTTC. Translation gives CASSPTTGAYEQYF.

This clonotype has a count of ten or more. The chain carries TRBV7-2 and TRBJ1-6; D remains ambiguous. V was clipped by 5 bases and J by 10 bases, with 21 bases between them. CDR3 size: 16 residues. Germline V gene data show CDR1 as SGHTA and CDR2 as FQGNSA. CDR3 sequence reads: CASSRDSYPVGSPLHF. The CDR3 coding sequence is TGTGCCAGCAGCAGAGACTCGTACCCCGTCGGGTCACCCCTCCACTTT.

The chain employs TRBV20-1 and TRBJ1-3, with a possible D match to TRBD1 (5 bases). In germline, CDR1 is DFQATT, CDR2 SNEGSKA (reference sequence). Trimming shortened V by 4 bases and J by 4 bases, and 17 bases separated the two germline ends. The CDR3 loop spans 15 amino acids. CDR3 bases: TGCAGTGCTACACCGGGACTCGAAACGGGAAACACCATATATTTT. Encoded protein: CSATPGLETGNTIYF.

This clonotype was counted many times. The rearrangement uses TRBV28 and TRBJ2-3; no firm D call. V lost 6 bases, J lost 11 bases, and 9 bases lay in between. CDR1 and CDR2 (germline): MDHEN, SYDVKM. The CDR3 length is 10 residues. For the CDR3, the DNA is TGTGCCAGCAGAAGGGTCCAGCAGTATTTT. It codes for CASRRVQQYF.

This clonotype was picked up many times. The chain combines TRBV7-8 with TRBJ1-2; 7 bases line up with TRBD1. This CDR3 is 13 amino acids long. Germline V CDR1 and CDR2: SGHVS, FQNEAQ. The V and J ends lost 5 bases and 8 bases, in that order; junction bases with no gene match: 8. CDR3 sequence reads: CASSPDRERGYTF. In nucleotides, the CDR3 is TGTGCCAGCAGCCCCGACAGGGAGAGAGGCTACACCTTC.

This clonotype was counted between two and nine times. The gene calls are TRBV29-1 and TRBJ2-7; 7 bases line up with TRBD1. Per the germline V gene, CDR1 is SQVTM and CDR2 is ANQGSEA. The ends lost 1 base at V and 2 bases at J; junction bases unmatched: 2. The CDR3 consists of 13 residues. The CDR3 loop is CSVEGTGTYEQYF. The CDR3 coding sequence is TGCAGCGTTGAAGGGACAGGCACCTACGAGCAGTACTTC.

This clonotype was seen many times. The chain is built from TRBV28 and TRBJ1-5; D remains unclear. V lost 10 bases to trimming and J lost 2 bases, with 18 bases between them. This CDR3 is 15 amino acids long. Germline V gene sequence: CDR1 MDHEN, CDR2 SYDVKM. The CDR3, as DNA: TGTGCCACGACCAGAGCAGGCGGAGGCAATCAGCCCCAGCATTTT. Protein product: CATTRAGGGNQPQHF. Using reference TRBV28 and TRBJ1-5 for the parts outside the CDR3, the full variable domain is DVKVTQSSRYLVKRTGEKVFLECVQDMDHENMFWYRQDPGLGLRLIYFSYDVKMKEKGDIPEGYSVSREKKERFSLILESASTNQTSMYLCATTRAGGGNQPQHFGDGTRLSIL.

The gene calls are TRBV11-2 and TRBJ2-7, with 9 positions matching TRBD1. The CDR3 sequence is 16 residues long. V was clipped by 5 bases and J by 2 bases; unmatched bases: 10. Germline CDR1 and CDR2: SGHAT and FQNNGV. The CDR3 DNA is TGTGCCAGCAGCCCTACTCCCCGGACAGGGGCCTACGAGCAGTACTTC. This codes for CASSPTPRTGAYEQYF.

This clonotype was picked up many times. V gene TRBV20-1 combines with J gene TRBJ2-3, with D maybe TRBD2 (7 bases). Looked up from germline, CDR1 is DFQATT and CDR2 is SNEGSKA (reference sequence). The CDR3 consists of 14 residues. Trimming removed 6 bases from V and 5 bases from J, with 18 bases in between. The CDR3: CSAKRGGGGDTQYF. CDR3 sequence (DNA): TGCAGTGCCAAAAGGGGGGGGGGCGGAGATACGCAGTATTTT.

This clonotype was detected only once. One end of the junction does not line up with germline, which may come from a read error. The V gene is TRBV5-1, the J gene TRBJ1-5; 8 positions agree with TRBD1. Germline V gene lookup returns CDR1 SGHRS and CDR2 YFSETQ. The CDR3 length is 13 residues. The CDR3 reads CASSRQGSQAQHF. The CDR3 nucleotides read TGCGCCAGCAGCCGACAGGGGAGTCAGGCCCAGCATTTT.

This clonotype was recorded many times. The chain joins TRBV5-1 to TRBJ1-1; no clear D gene. V was clipped by 4 bases and J by 1 base, with 14 bases between them. CDR1 is SGHRS, CDR2 YFSETQ, per germline. The CDR3 length is 15 residues. CDR3 bases: TGCGCCAGCAGCGCCGACACCGGTAGGAACACTGAAGCTTTCTTT. Amino acids: CASSADTGRNTEAFF.

This clonotype turned up a few times. The gene calls are TRBV10-3 and TRBJ2-3, with 15 bases lining up with TRBD2. Trimming removed 0 bases from V and 8 bases from J; junction bases left unmatched: 0. The germline V gene encodes CDR1 ENHRY and CDR2 SYGVKD. The CDR3 is made up of 15 amino acids. As DNA, the CDR3 is TGTGCCATCAGTGAGTCGGGACTAGCGGGGGGTACGCAGTATTTT. Its translation: CAISESGLAGGTQYF.